This TCR beta chain stems from a study of cytomegalovirus exposure and HLA in healthy donors. Study-level results: The later analysis indicated that the majority of CMV-associated TCR beta chains appeared HLA-restricted. Prediction of most subjects' HLA-A and HLA-B alleles by TCR beta sequences was reportedly accurate. It was only CMV serostatus that was available as immune exposure information. Many donors carried some public TCRs, although rarity characterized most TCR sequences.

V lost 7 bases, J lost 4 bases, and 14 bases lay in between. The CDR3 loop spans 14 amino acids. Looked up from germline, CDR1 is LNHDA and CDR2 is SQIVND (reference sequence). The PCR employed 60 Vbeta primers together with 13 Jbeta primers. Profiled with immunoSEQ multiplex PCR; TCRdb holds only in-frame clones, not every one. The sample shows about 140,000 clones, around 75% of them seen only once. In the case of this clone: What it recognizes is unknown.

V and J are TRBV19 and TRBJ1-5; D is unclear. Input material: PBMCs. The TCR originated in a woman aged 25 to 39 in good health and CMV-seronegative. The CDR3 spells CASKSQSGNQPQHF. As DNA, the CDR3 is TGTGCCAGTAAGTCCCAGAGCGGGAATCAGCCCCAGCATTTT.